These 10 T cell receptor beta chains share one sample of origin, sequenced in a study of blood T cell repertoires in COVID-19. Clones were sequenced by immunoSEQ multiplex PCR, and TCRdb holds only the in-frame ones, with some missing. Seen here are about 140,000 clones, 85% observed once, and the top ten hold about 2.9%. Sequencing was performed on peripheral blood. Every receptor here comes from a man over 45 with acute or convalescent COVID-19.

The gene calls are TRBV27 and TRBJ1-2; D unresolved. Trimming shortened V by 0 bases and J by 10 bases, and 12 bases separated the two germline ends. CDR3 length: 13 amino acids. Germline V gives CDR1 MNHEY, CDR2 SMNVEV (reference sequence). The CDR3 loop is CASSLSNTADYTF. The CDR3 coding sequence is TGTGCCAGCAGTTTATCGAATACGGCGGACTACACCTTC.

The rearrangement joins TRBV7-9 to TRBJ1-2; TRBD1 agrees at 8 bases. V shed 5 bases, J shed 6 bases, and the junction held 5 bases outside the gene matches. The germline V gene has CDR1 SEHNR and CDR2 FQNEAQ (reference sequence). This CDR3 is 13 amino acids long. CDR3 loop: CASSRTGNNGYTF. In DNA form, the CDR3 reads TGTGCCAGCAGCCGGACAGGGAACAATGGCTACACCTTC. Drawing the rest from reference TRBV7-9 and TRBJ1-2, the complete variable domain is DTGVSQNPRHKITKRGQNVTFRCDPISEHNRLYWYRQTLGQGPEFLTYFQNEAQLEKSRLLSDRFSAERPKGSFSTLEIQRTEQGDSAMYLCASSRTGNNGYTFGSGTRLTVV.

The chain carries TRBV6-5 and TRBJ2-1; 8 nucleotides line up with TRBD2. CDR1 MNHEY and CDR2 SVGAGI come from the germline V gene. The CDR3 is 15 amino acids. The junction had 5 bases not matched to a gene; V was cut back by 4 bases and J by 3 bases. Written as DNA, the CDR3 is TGTGCCAGCAGTTTACTAGCGGAGGGCTACAATGAGCAGTTCTTC. Protein: CASSLLAEGYNEQFF.

V usage is TRBV9 and J usage is TRBJ2-3; D uncertain. The CDR3 runs 14 residues. The V and J ends lost 2 bases and 0 bases respectively, with 7 bases between them. Looked up from germline, CDR1 is SGDLS and CDR2 is YYNGEE. CDR3 sequence: CASSVRVSTDTQYF. Here the CDR3 DNA reads TGTGCCAGCAGCGTTCGGGTTAGCACAGATACGCAGTATTTT.

A few counts support this clone. V is TRBV29-1 and J is TRBJ1-5; a weak D match, TRBD1 (6 bases). There are 14 residues in the CDR3. V gave up 6 bases and J gave up 2 bases, with 14 bases separating them. Germline V gives CDR1 SQVTM, CDR2 ANQGSEA. CDR3 sequence reads: CSVGAGEGNQPQHF. As DNA, the CDR3 is TGCAGCGTGGGGGCAGGGGAAGGCAATCAGCCCCAGCATTTT.

This chain joins TRBV19 and TRBJ1-5; maybe TRBD1 (6 bases). The CDR3 spans 14 residues. Looked up from germline, CDR1 is LNHDA and CDR2 is SQIVND (reference sequence). Deletions cut 3 bases from V and 5 bases from J, with 11 bases between. The CDR3 loop reads CASSMTGRDQPQHF. CDR3 DNA sequence: TGTGCCAGTAGTATGACAGGACGCGATCAGCCCCAGCATTTT.

The chain combines TRBV6-5 with TRBJ2-7; 8 bases are a match to TRBD2. Germline CDR1 and CDR2: MNHEY and SVGAGI. The J segment lost 6 bases and the V segment lost 8 bases, leaving 12 bases of the junction unmatched. This CDR3 comprises 14 residues. The DNA of the CDR3 is TGTGCCAGCCGGGGGGGGTCGGCTGGGAGCGAGCAGTACTTC. Residues: CASRGGSAGSEQYF.

The J gene is TRBJ1-2, the V gene TRBV19, with a weak D call TRBD1 (5 bases). Trimming pared 3 bases from V and 3 bases from J, leaving 14 bases between. The germline V gene encodes CDR1 LNHDA and CDR2 SQIVND (reference sequence). The CDR3 extends over 15 amino acids. The CDR3 protein is CASSISQGADYGYTF. DNA for the CDR3: TGTGCCAGTAGTATCTCTCAGGGTGCGGACTATGGCTACACCTTC.

This clone was detected only once. The rearrangement joins TRBV4-1 to TRBJ2-6; perhaps TRBD1 as D (6 bases). The CDR3 loop spans 20 amino acids. Germline assignment: CDR1 MGHRA and CDR2 YSYEKL. Trimming left V 2 bases short and J 0 bases short, with 20 bases between. Here the CDR3 reads CASSQYALGGFGSGANVLTF. For the CDR3, the DNA is TGCGCCAGCAGCCAATACGCTCTTGGGGGCTTCGGCTCTGGGGCCAACGTCCTGACTTTC.

This chain connects TRBV11-3 to TRBJ2-1; D gene unclear. Germline loops: CDR1 SGHNT, CDR2 YENEEA. This CDR3 is built from 15 residues. V gave up 4 bases and J gave up 0 bases, with 10 bases separating them. The CDR3 loop is CASSSQAGSYNEQFF. CDR3 sequence (DNA): TGTGCCAGCAGCTCCCAGGCTGGCTCCTACAATGAGCAGTTCTTC.